Below, one TCR beta chain is given with its context. Repertoires were generated with immunoSEQ multiplex PCR, while TCRdb's copy carries only in-frame clones and drops some. The sample has under 300,000 clones, approximately 83% seen once. The source of the sample is a study of blood T cell repertoires in COVID-19. This CDR3 spans 12 amino acids. V was trimmed by 6 bases and J by 3 bases, leaving 9 bases between them. Germline V gene data show CDR1 as MNHEY and CDR2 as SMNVEV (reference sequence). Sequences were obtained from PBMCs or T cells enriched from blood (not recorded which). V is TRBV27 and J is TRBJ2-7; the D is unclear. This TCR came from a woman in her forties or fifties who had recovered from COVID-19. CDR3 sequence: CASSPPGYEQYF. The CDR3 DNA reads as TGTGCCAGCAGCCCGCCAGGCTACGAGCAGTACTTC.